This T cell receptor beta chain was captured by sequencing in a study of blood T cell repertoires in COVID-19. Study-wide context: Specimens from acute and convalescent COVID-19 originated in the United States, Italy and Spain. The analysed material was cDNA or gDNA that came from T cells, B-cell-depleted T cells, or PBMCs.

In the source study's methods: Reference gene primer amplification gave estimated nucleated cell counts. Measured with immunoSEQ multiplex PCR; TCRdb has only the in-frame clones, and not every one. That table is the source of V, J and clone size, and D and trimming were worked out from the DNA. The sample includes 35,000 to 40,000 clones, about 88% of them seen just once. V trimming: 6 bases; J trimming: 6 bases; junction bases outside the gene matches: 15. CDR1 and CDR2 from the germline V gene are MNHEY and SVGEGT. The CDR3 runs to 17 residues. The J gene is TRBJ2-3, the V gene TRBV6-2 or TRBV6-3, with TRBD2 identical over 10 bases. This TCR was recovered from a man aged 60 to 69 with active COVID-19. The sequenced sample consisted of peripheral blood. Here the CDR3 reads CASSPGLAGEGGDTQYF. CDR3 nucleotides: TGTGCCAGCAGCCCCGGTCTAGCGGGAGAAGGCGGTGATACGCAGTATTTT.